This TCR beta chain was identified during a study of radiation and T cells in renal cell carcinoma. Germline V gene data show CDR1 as KGHSY and CDR2 as FQNENV. V was clipped by 0 bases and J by 8 bases, with 16 bases between them. CDR3 length: 15 amino acids. Noted time point: blood 2 weeks post-SBRT. Treatment denoted: 15 Gy SBRT to primary tumor, nephrectomy 4 weeks later. TCRdb's copy holds only in-frame clones and misses some; the assay was immunoSEQ multiplex PCR. Of about 120,000 clones in the sample, 75% to 90% were seen once. The table lists this clone with a few counts. The rearrangement links TRBV16 to TRBJ1-2; the D gene is possibly TRBD1 (5 bases). The TCR sequence derives from a woman aged 55-69 years with renal cell carcinoma. Specimen: blood, collected from a patient whose treatment included radiotherapy and nephrectomy. CDR3 DNA: TGTGCCAGCAGCCAATCGATGGGAACAGGCGGCGGCTACACCTTC. Its protein product is CASSQSMGTGGGYTF.